This TCR beta chain was captured in a study of shared clonotypes between healthy human individuals. TCRdb's table, derived via immunoSEQ multiplex PCR, lists solely in-frame clones and lacks some. The sample contains about 680,000 clones, about 90% of which appear only once. As regards this clone: As yet, its antigen is unknown.

Germline CDR1 SGHVS, CDR2 FQNEAQ. The CDR3 is 15 residues long. V lost 3 bases to trimming and J lost 6 bases, with 18 bases between them. Study outcomes and limitations: Represented genetic and exposure-history diversity was restricted by having few donors. Generation of non-shared clonotypes was less probable than generation of clonotypes shared by all four donors. Of the naive CD4 clonotypes, roughly 5% were shared across a handful of donors.

Selected positively for CCR7 and CD45RO-negative, naive CD8 cells excluded terminally differentiated effector memory CD45RA+ cells. The chain has TRBV7-8 and TRBJ2-7; D perhaps matches TRBD2 (6 bases). The clonotype comes from a man aged 25-45 years in good health. Material: naive CD8+ T cells sorted from blood. This CDR3 is CASSFGQGGLIEQYF. CDR3 bases: TGTGCCAGCAGCTTTGGCCAGGGAGGATTGATCGAGCAGTACTTC.